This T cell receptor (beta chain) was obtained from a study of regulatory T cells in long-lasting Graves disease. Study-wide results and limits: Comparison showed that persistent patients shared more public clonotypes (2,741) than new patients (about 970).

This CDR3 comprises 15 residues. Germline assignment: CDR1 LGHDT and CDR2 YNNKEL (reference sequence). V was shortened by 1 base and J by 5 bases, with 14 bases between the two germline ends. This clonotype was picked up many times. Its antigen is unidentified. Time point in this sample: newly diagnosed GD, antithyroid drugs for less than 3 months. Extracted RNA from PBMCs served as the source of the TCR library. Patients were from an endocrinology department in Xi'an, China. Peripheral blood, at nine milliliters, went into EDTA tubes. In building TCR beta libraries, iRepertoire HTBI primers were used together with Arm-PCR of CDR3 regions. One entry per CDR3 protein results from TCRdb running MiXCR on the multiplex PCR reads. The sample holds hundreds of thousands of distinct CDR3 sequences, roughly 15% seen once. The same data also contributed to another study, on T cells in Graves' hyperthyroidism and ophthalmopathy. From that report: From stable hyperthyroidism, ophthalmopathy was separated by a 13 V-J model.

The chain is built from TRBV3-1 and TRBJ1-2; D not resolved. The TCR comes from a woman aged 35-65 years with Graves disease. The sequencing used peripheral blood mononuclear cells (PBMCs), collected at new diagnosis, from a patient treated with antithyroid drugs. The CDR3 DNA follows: TGTGCCAGCAGCCAAGTTCGGATCCCCGGATATGGCTACACCTTC. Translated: CASSQVRIPGYGYTF.